This T cell receptor (beta chain) was profiled in a study of shared clonotypes between healthy human individuals. About the research overall: Serving as donors were a couple of women and three men, whose ages spanned 18 to 49. Findings and caveats of the study: In this cohort, only blood was sampled, and tissue repertoires likely differ.

This table comes from immunoSEQ multiplex PCR, and its TCRdb copy is limited to in-frame clones, with some not included. The data contain approximately 470,000 clones, 70% to 85% of them singletons. Each unsorted sample relied on some 90 million PBMCs as its source of genomic DNA. V shed 4 bases and J shed 5 bases, with 11 bases lying between them. Germline V gives CDR1 SGHTA, CDR2 FQGNSA. The CDR3 length is 14 residues. As to this clone: Its antigen is not known.

The V call is TRBV7-2, the J call TRBJ2-2; no firm D call. Specimen: PBMCs. The TCR sequence derives from a woman in her forties in good health. Some clones in this sample may be carry-over from other donors' samples. The CDR3 is CASSSPGWTGELFF. CDR3 DNA: TGTGCCAGCAGCTCTCCAGGATGGACCGGGGAGCTGTTTTTT.